Here is one T cell receptor beta chain with its context. This clone was seen just once. No antigen is known for it. The record has no base qualities; no much larger clone is one base away. The collaborating institutions used their own protocols to collect whole blood in K2EDTA tubes. For TCRbeta analysis, collaborators shipped samples in one of three forms: frozen whole blood, isolated PBMCs, or DNA extracted from either of those sample types. The data belong to a study of blood T cell repertoires in COVID-19 (dated by TCRdb to the early 2020s). With respect to the entire study: Collaborator samples came from the United States, Italy and Spain and covered acute and convalescent phases of COVID-19. The material from the prospective study consisted of cDNA or gDNA derived from T cells, B-cell-depleted T cells, or PBMCs. The dataset comprised deeply sampled blood TCRbeta repertoires from subjects exposed to, actively infected with, or recovered from COVID-19. The repertoires were released in a freely available public database intended as a resource for research on the immune response to SARS-CoV-2. Samples came from the ongoing ImmuneRACE study (first 160 participants) plus 1,254 subjects from 6 global collaborators. Nearly every sample came with metadata listing a de-identified subject ID, COVID-19 status, age in years and sex. Where available, HLA class I and class II types were taken from metadata supplied by the sample provider and were not determined by assay-based typing. Broad study findings and their caveats: The quantity of clinical and demographic metadata differed by source and by participant and was supplied without curation.

The immunoSEQ Assay, a bias-controlled multiplex PCR, was used to amplify TCRbeta CDR3 regions from genomic DNA. Turning to the authors' computational methods: The number of nucleated cells in each sample was estimated by amplification of reference gene primers within the assay. Sequence reads were collapsed and filtered to measure the absolute abundance of every unique TCRbeta CDR3 rearrangement. For each sample, productive Simpson clonality was calculated as the square root of Simpson's diversity index over productive rearrangements. The clones in this table, taken by TCRdb from immuneACCESS, are in-frame only. Not every clone is retained; where verified, under half of the shortfall comes from an unresolved V gene, and the cause of the rest is unknown. That table is the source of V, J and clone size, and D and trimming were worked out from the DNA. This sample holds almost 40,000 clones; 75% to 90% were observed only once. Of the sample, 4% to 5% falls within the top ten clones.

CDR1 MNHEY and CDR2 SVGAGI are derived from the germline V gene. The CDR3, from cysteine to phenylalanine, totals 12 residues. Only CDR3 DNA is held: 36 bases, read in frame from base 1. V lost 5 bases and J lost 7 bases; the stretch between them is 11 bases long. This receptor chain uses TRBV6-5 and TRBJ1-1; TRBD1 could be the D gene, as 5 bases match. The origin of this receptor is a man between 60 and 75 years old with acute or convalescent COVID-19. Specimen: peripheral blood. The encoded CDR3 is CASSRSQGEAFF. Read as DNA, the sequence is TGTGCCAGCAGTCGCTCGCAGGGTGAAGCTTTCTTT.